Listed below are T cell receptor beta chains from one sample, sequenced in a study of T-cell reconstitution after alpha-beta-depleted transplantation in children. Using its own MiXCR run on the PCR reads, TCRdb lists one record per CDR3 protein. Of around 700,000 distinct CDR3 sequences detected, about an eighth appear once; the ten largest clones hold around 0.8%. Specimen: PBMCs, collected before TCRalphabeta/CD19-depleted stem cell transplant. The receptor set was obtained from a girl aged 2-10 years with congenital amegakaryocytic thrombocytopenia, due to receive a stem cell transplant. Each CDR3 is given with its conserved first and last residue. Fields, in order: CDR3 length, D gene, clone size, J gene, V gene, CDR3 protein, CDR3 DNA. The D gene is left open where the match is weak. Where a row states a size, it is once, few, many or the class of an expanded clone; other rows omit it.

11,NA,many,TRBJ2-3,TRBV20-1,CSARRADTQYF,TGCAGTGCTAGACGGGCAGATACGCAGTATTTT
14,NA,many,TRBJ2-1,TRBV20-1,CSARDLRLSNEQFF,TGCAGTGCTAGAGATCTAAGGTTGTCAAATGAGCAGTTCTTC
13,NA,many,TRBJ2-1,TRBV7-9,CASSLVSQYEQFF,TGTGCCAGCAGCTTAGTATCTCAGTATGAGCAGTTCTTC
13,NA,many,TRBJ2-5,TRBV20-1,CSARKFIQETQYF,TGCAGTGCTAGAAAGTTCATTCAAGAGACCCAGTACTTC
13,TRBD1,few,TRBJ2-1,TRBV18,CASSPPTGPEQFF,TGTGCCAGCTCACCACCGACAGGGCCCGAGCAGTTCTTC
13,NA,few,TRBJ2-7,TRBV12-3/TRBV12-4,CASSLTRPYEQYF,TGTGCCAGCAGTTTAACGCGGCCCTACGAGCAGTACTTC
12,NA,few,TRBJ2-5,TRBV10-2,CASSAQQETQYF,TGCGCCAGCAGTGCCCAGCAAGAGACCCAGTACTTC
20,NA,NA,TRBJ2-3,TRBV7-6,CASSFILADPVYPGTDTQYF,TGTGCCAGCAGCTTTATACTAGCAGACCCCGTTTACCCCGGCACAGATACGCAGTATTTT
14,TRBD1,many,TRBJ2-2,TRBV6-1,CASSRQGYTGELFF,TGTGCCAGCAGTAGACAGGGTTATACCGGGGAGCTGTTTTTT
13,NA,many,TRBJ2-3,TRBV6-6,CASRDEITDTQYF,TGTGCCAGCAGGGATGAGATCACAGATACGCAGTATTTT
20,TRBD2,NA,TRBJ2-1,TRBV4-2,CASSPLTSGLNPLSYNEQFF,TGTGCCAGCAGCCCCTTAACTAGCGGGCTTAACCCCCTGTCCTACAATGAGCAGTTCTTC
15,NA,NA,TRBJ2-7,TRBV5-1,CASSLGGSLVYEQYF,TGCGCCAGCAGCTTGGGAGGGAGTTTGGTTTACGAGCAGTACTTC
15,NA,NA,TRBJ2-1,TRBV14,CASSQENIAYNEQFF,TGTGCCAGCAGCCAAGAAAATATCGCCTACAATGAGCAGTTCTTC
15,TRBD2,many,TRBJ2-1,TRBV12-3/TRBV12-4,CASRTLAGDDREQFF,TGTGCCAGCAGGACCCTAGCGGGAGATGACCGTGAGCAGTTCTTC
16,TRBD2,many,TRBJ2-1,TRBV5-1,CASSLGTRGRYNEQFF,TGCGCCAGCAGCTTGGGCACTCGCGGGAGGTACAATGAGCAGTTCTTC
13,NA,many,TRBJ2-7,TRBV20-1,CSARMGNLDEQYF,TGCAGTGCCAGAATGGGAAATTTGGACGAGCAGTACTTC
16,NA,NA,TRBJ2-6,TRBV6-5,CASSYARGSGANVLTF,TGTGCCAGCAGTTATGCCAGGGGTTCCGGGGCCAACGTCCTGACTTTC
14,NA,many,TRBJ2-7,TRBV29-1,CSVKIQGSSYEQYF,TGCAGCGTTAAGATCCAGGGGAGCTCCTACGAGCAGTACTTC
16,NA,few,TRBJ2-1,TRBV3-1,CASSQGRDSPYNEQFF,TGTGCCAGCAGCCAAGGCCGGGACTCCCCTTACAATGAGCAGTTCTTC
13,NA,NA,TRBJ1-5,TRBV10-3,CAISEGPNQPQHF,TGTGCCATCAGTGAGGGCCCTAATCAGCCCCAGCATTTT
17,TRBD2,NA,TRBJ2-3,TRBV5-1,CASSLGAAGEGTDTQYF,TGCGCCAGCAGCTTGGGAGCAGCGGGAGAAGGCACAGATACGCAGTATTTT
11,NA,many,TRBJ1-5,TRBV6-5,CASGRGQPQHF,TGTGCCAGCGGGCGAGGTCAGCCCCAGCATTTT
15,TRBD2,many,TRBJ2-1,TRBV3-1,CASSPWTSGHNEQFF,TGTGCCAGCAGCCCATGGACTAGCGGGCACAATGAGCAGTTCTTC
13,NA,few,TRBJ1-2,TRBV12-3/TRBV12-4,CASSLPGQYGYTF,TGTGCCAGCAGCTTACCGGGACAATATGGCTACACCTTC
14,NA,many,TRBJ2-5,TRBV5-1,CASSLRFGVKTQYF,TGCGCCAGCAGCTTGAGGTTCGGCGTGAAGACCCAGTACTTC
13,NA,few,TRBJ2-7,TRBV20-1,CSATTKWDYEQYF,TGCAGTGCTACGACAAAGTGGGACTACGAGCAGTACTTC
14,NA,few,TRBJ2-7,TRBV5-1,CASSKASGLAEQYF,TGCGCCAGCAGCAAAGCGAGCGGGTTGGCCGAGCAGTACTTC
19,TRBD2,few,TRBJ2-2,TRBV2,CTSSSQGLAGGRRTGELFF,TGTACCAGCAGTTCCCAGGGACTAGCGGGAGGTCGGCGCACCGGGGAGCTGTTTTTT
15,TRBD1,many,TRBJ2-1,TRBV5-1,CASSKTGSSYNEQFF,TGCGCCAGCAGCAAGACAGGGAGCTCCTACAATGAGCAGTTCTTC
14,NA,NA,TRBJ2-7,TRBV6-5,CASSYGAGAYEQYF,TGTGCCAGCAGTTACGGAGCTGGGGCCTACGAGCAGTACTTC
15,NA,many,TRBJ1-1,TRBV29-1,CSVDGFFRGISEAFF,TGCAGCGTTGACGGCTTTTTTCGAGGTATTTCTGAAGCTTTCTTT
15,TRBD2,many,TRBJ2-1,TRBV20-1,CSARDSGLAGDEQFF,TGCAGTGCTAGAGATTCGGGACTAGCGGGAGATGAGCAGTTCTTC
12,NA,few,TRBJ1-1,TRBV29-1,CSVGGYPTEAFF,TGCAGCGTTGGAGGGTACCCCACTGAAGCTTTCTTT
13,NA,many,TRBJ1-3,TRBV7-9,CASLAGGGNTIYF,TGTGCCAGTCTGGCGGGGGGTGGAAACACCATATATTTT
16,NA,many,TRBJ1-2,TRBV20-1,CSATGLGFGGNYGYTF,TGCAGTGCCACCGGACTGGGCTTTGGGGGGAACTATGGCTACACCTTC
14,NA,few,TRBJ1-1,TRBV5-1,CASSSTRMGTEAFF,TGCGCCAGCAGCTCAACCCGTATGGGCACTGAAGCTTTCTTT
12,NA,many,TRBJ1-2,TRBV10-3,CAISGPDYGYTF,TGTGCCATCAGTGGACCGGACTATGGCTACACCTTC
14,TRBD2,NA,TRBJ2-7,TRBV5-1,CASSGPSGIYEQYF,TGCGCCAGCAGTGGGCCTAGCGGGATATACGAGCAGTACTTC
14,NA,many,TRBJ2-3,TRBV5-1,CASSLEPVTDTQYF,TGCGCCAGCAGCTTGGAGCCCGTGACCGATACGCAGTATTTT
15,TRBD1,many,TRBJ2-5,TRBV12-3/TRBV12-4,CASSEQGISGETQYF,TGTGCCAGCAGTGAACAGGGGATTTCGGGAGAGACCCAGTACTTC
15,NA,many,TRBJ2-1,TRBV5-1,CASSFESGSYNEQFF,TGCGCCAGCAGCTTCGAAAGCGGATCCTACAATGAGCAGTTCTTC
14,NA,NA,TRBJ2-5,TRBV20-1,CSAREAWYQETQYF,TGCAGTGCTAGAGAGGCGTGGTACCAAGAGACCCAGTACTTC
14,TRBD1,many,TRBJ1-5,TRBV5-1,CASSVTGAVQPQHF,TGCGCCAGCAGCGTGACAGGGGCGGTTCAGCCCCAGCATTTT
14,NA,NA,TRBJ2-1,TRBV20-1,CSAYNDRKGNEQFF,TGCAGTGCTTACAACGACCGAAAAGGAAATGAGCAGTTCTTC
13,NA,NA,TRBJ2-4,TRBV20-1,CSATARNKNIQYF,TGCAGTGCCACGGCCAGGAACAAAAACATTCAGTACTTC
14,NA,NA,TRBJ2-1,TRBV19,CASSGGQWNTEQFF,TGTGCCAGTAGTGGGGGGCAGTGGAACACTGAGCAGTTCTTC
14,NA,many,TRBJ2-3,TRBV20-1,CSARYSGTTDTQYF,TGCAGTGCTAGGTATAGCGGAACCACAGATACGCAGTATTTT
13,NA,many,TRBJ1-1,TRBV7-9,CASSFSGVTEAFF,TGTGCCAGCAGCTTCTCGGGGGTGACTGAAGCTTTCTTT
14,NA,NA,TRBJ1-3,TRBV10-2,CASSESIPLNTIYF,TGCGCCAGCAGTGAGTCGATTCCCTTAAACACCATATATTTT
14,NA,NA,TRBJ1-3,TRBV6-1,CASRKGDSGNTIYF,TGTGCCAGCAGAAAAGGGGATTCTGGAAACACCATATATTTT
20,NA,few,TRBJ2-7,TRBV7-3,CASSLRSPCTRLVPYYEQYF,TGTGCCAGCAGCTTAAGGTCCCCGTGTACCCGTCTAGTCCCTTACTACGAGCAGTACTTC
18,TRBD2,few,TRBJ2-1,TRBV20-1,CSARKWTSGFLSYNEQFF,TGCAGTGCCCGGAAGTGGACTAGCGGCTTTCTCTCCTACAATGAGCAGTTCTTC
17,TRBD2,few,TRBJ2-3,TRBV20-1,CSAAAAGAPLGTDTQYF,TGCAGTGCTGCCGCAGCGGGAGCCCCCCTAGGCACAGATACGCAGTATTTT
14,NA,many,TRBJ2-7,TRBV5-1,CASSAGDPVNEQYF,TGCGCCAGCAGCGCAGGGGATCCGGTCAACGAGCAGTACTTC
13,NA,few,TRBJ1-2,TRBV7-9,CASSLYRVYGYTF,TGTGCCAGCAGCTTATATAGGGTCTATGGCTACACCTTC
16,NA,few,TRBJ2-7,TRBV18,CASSPYVAQRSYEQYF,TGTGCCAGCTCACCGTACGTAGCTCAGAGGTCCTACGAGCAGTACTTC
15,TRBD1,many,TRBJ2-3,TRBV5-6,CASSPGQVSTDTQYF,TGCGCCAGCAGCCCTGGACAGGTCAGCACAGATACGCAGTATTTT
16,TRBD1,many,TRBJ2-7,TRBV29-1,CSVRPGQGAGAYEQYF,TGCAGCGTTCGTCCGGGACAGGGAGCTGGGGCCTACGAGCAGTACTTC